This passage covers 12 T cell receptor beta chains from one sample sequenced in a study of post-analysis software for immune sequencing data. Unique molecular identifiers had been added to the TCR beta cDNA libraries. A single record per CDR3 protein comes from TCRdb applying MiXCR to the PCR reads. The data contain about 160,000 distinct CDR3 sequences, 30% to 45% of them seen just once; the ten biggest clones take up approximately 30%. Material: blood, obtained after autologous hematopoietic stem cell transplantation. Receptors originate from a girl under 18 with multiple sclerosis.

This clonotype was found many times. A read error is possible here, since a much larger clone lies one base away. This chain links TRBV7-2 with TRBJ1-6, with D perhaps matching TRBD1 (5 bases). From germline, CDR1 is SGHTA and CDR2 FQGNSA. The CDR3 length is 14 residues. The CDR3 region is CASSLKGAGSPRHF. CDR3 nucleotide sequence: TGTGCCAGCAGCTTGAAAGGGGCTGGTTCACCCCGCCACTTT.

A word on this clonotype: An end of the junction does not agree with germline; a read error may underlie this. The chain recombines TRBV6-2 or TRBV6-3 with TRBJ2-3, with 12 nucleotides matching TRBD2. The CDR3 is made up of 18 amino acids. Looked up from germline, CDR1 is MNHEY and CDR2 is SVGEGT. CDR3 sequence (DNA): TGTGCCAACAGTGGTCGTGGACTAGCGGGAACTACCACAGATACGCAGTATTTT. Translated: CANSGRGLAGTTTDTQYF.

The CDR3 DNA reads TGTGCCAGCAGCCTAGCGGGAGCCAATTACAATGAGCAGTTCTTC. The encoded protein is CASSLAGANYNEQFF. The rearrangement joins TRBV27 to TRBJ2-1; 10 bases fit TRBD2. Trimming removed 6 bases from V and 4 bases from J; junction bases left unmatched: 6. Germline assignment: CDR1 MNHEY and CDR2 SMNVEV (reference sequence). CDR3 length: 15 amino acids.

The V call is TRBV5-6, the J call TRBJ2-7; 13 bases map to TRBD2. Trimming cost V 4 bases and J 7 bases; bases outside gene matches: 8. This CDR3 has 15 residues. Germline V gene sequence: CDR1 SGHDT, CDR2 YYEEEE. CDR3 residues: CASSEGLAGDYEQYF. The CDR3, as DNA: TGTGCCAGCAGCGAAGGACTAGCGGGAGATTATGAGCAGTACTTC.

The chain combines TRBV4-3 with TRBJ2-3; D remains ambiguous. V lost 1 base and J lost 8, with 13 bases in between. Germline lookup yields CDR1 LGHNA and CDR2 YSLEER. CDR3 length: 14 residues. The CDR3 nucleotides read TGCGCCAGCAGCCAAGTAGCCCTATCAGCTACGCAGTATTTT. It translates to CASSQVALSATQYF.

This clonotype was counted between two and nine times. The V call is TRBV9, the J call TRBJ2-3, with 9 positions matching TRBD2. The ends lost 4 bases at V and 3 bases at J; junction bases unmatched: 18. The CDR3 extends over 19 amino acids. Germline V gene sequence: CDR1 SGDLS, CDR2 YYNGEE. The CDR3 spells CASSSQREAKDLGTDTQYF. In nucleotides, the CDR3 is TGTGCCAGCAGCTCCCAGCGGGAGGCAAAAGACTTGGGGACAGATACGCAGTATTTT.

This clonotype occurred a few times. CDR3 DNA: TGCGCCAGCAGCTGGGGGAGCTCTGGGGCCAACGTCCTGACTTTC. Translating it yields CASSWGSSGANVLTF. The chain couples TRBV5-1 to TRBJ2-6; D could derive from TRBD1 or TRBD2 (5 bases each). The length of the CDR3 is 15 residues. Germline V gives CDR1 SGHRS, CDR2 YFSETQ. V was shortened by 3 bases and J by 0 bases, with 7 bases between the two germline ends. Complete variable domain (other parts from reference TRBV5-1 and TRBJ2-6): KAGVTQTPRYLIKTRGQQVTLSCSPISGHRSVSWYQQTPGQGLQFLFEYFSETQRNKGNFPGRFSGRQFSNSRSEMNVSTLELGDSALYLCASSWGSSGANVLTFGAGSRLTVL.

There are a few counts of this clonotype. V gene TRBV7-2 combines with J gene TRBJ2-3; D is possibly TRBD2 (6 bases). Germline CDR1 is SGHTA and CDR2 is FQGNSA. V lost 4 bases, J lost 5 bases, and 13 bases lay in between. The CDR3 has 14 residues. In DNA, the CDR3 is TGTGCCAGCAGCTACTACCTGGAGGGAGATACGCAGTATTTT. Its protein product is CASSYYLEGDTQYF.

This clonotype appeared a few times. CDR3: CASGIRGRPDTQYF. The CDR3 nucleotides read TGTGCCAGCGGCATCAGGGGGCGTCCGGATACGCAGTATTTT. V and J are TRBV28 and TRBJ2-3; 8 bases line up with TRBD1. The CDR3 sequence is 14 residues long. V shed 8 bases, J shed 6 bases, and the junction held 10 bases outside the gene matches. The germline V gene has CDR1 MDHEN and CDR2 SYDVKM.

This clonotype has a handful of counts. V is TRBV7-9 and J is TRBJ1-5, with D unresolved. Germline V gene sequence: CDR1 SEHNR, CDR2 FQNEAQ (reference sequence). The ends were cut back, 5 bases at V and 3 bases at J, with 14 bases in the middle. CDR3 length: 15 amino acids. CDR3 bases: TGTGCCAGCAGCCCCGACGGACGACTCAATCAGCCCCAGCATTTT. Amino acids: CASSPDGRLNQPQHF.

A few counts support this clonotype. The chain uses TRBV4-1 and TRBJ1-1, with D unclear. The CDR3 consists of 14 residues. Germline CDR1 is MGHRA and CDR2 is YSYEKL. Deletions cut 0 bases from V and 0 bases from J, with 5 bases between. The CDR3 loop reads CASSQDQLNTEAFF. The DNA of the CDR3 is TGCGCCAGCAGCCAAGATCAGTTGAACACTGAAGCTTTCTTT.

The table lists this clonotype with a few counts. The gene calls are TRBV5-1 and TRBJ1-2; 8 nucleotides agree with TRBD1. V gave up 0 bases and J gave up 4 bases; unmatched junction bases: 5. The CDR3 is made up of 15 amino acids. The germline gives CDR1 SGHRS, CDR2 YFSETQ. For the CDR3, the DNA is TGCGCCAGCAGCTTGGGGGACAGGAACACCTATGGCTACACCTTC. Translation: CASSLGDRNTYGYTF.